The TCR beta chain described here comes from a study of blood T cell repertoires in COVID-19. It was during active infection that Seattle patients were enrolled and then longitudinally followed. CDR1 and CDR2 from the germline V gene are SGHDN and FVKESK. The length of the CDR3 is 15 residues. The V end was cut by 6 bases, the J end by 0 bases, with 11 bases between. Only in-frame clones appear in the TCRdb table, and some are missing; sequencing was by immunoSEQ multiplex PCR. In the table there are 450,000 or so clones, roughly nine tenths of which are singletons. The chain carries TRBV14 and TRBJ2-2, with D tentatively TRBD1 (5 bases). Sequencing was performed on peripheral blood. This sequence originates from a man aged 18 to 35 with COVID-19, enrolled during active disease. CDR3 nucleotide sequence: TGTGCCAGCAGGGGGCCGGTCACGAACACCGGGGAGCTGTTTTTT. Translating gives CASRGPVTNTGELFF.